The 28 T cell receptor beta chains given below trace back to one sample, sequenced in a study of identical twins (dated by TCRdb to the mid-2010s). Library construction relied on 5' RACE. Instrument used: Illumina HiSeq 2000. TCRdb reran the public reads through fastp at Q25 and MiXCR, keeping productive beta chains. CDR3 protein duplicates are merged, each entry listing the most common genes and DNA. The sample yields around 280,000 distinct CDR3 sequences; approximately 8.5% were counted once. The ten top clones hold roughly 2% of the sample. The same specimen was also included in a second study, on yellow fever vaccine responses in identical twins.

Material for sequencing was memory (CD45RO+) T cells sorted from blood. The cell subset or site label, as the study defines it: CD45RO+ enriched T cells. Receptor source: a young woman in good health.

The V and J genes are TRBV11-3 and TRBJ2-7; perhaps TRBD2 as D (5 bases). Trimming cost V 4 bases and J 2 bases, with 21 bases left between them. Germline lookup yields CDR1 SGHNT and CDR2 YENEEA. There are 17 residues in the CDR3. The DNA for the CDR3 is TGTGCCAGCAGCTCAGGTTTTGGGTCGGGAAATCCCTACGAGCAGTACTTC. Encoded protein: CASSSGFGSGNPYEQYF.

This clonotype was counted at least ten times. This chain connects TRBV3-1 to TRBJ1-4, with D possibly being TRBD1 (5 bases). Germline V CDR1 and CDR2: LGHDT, YNNKEL (reference sequence). Trimming pared 0 bases from V and 5 bases from J, leaving 16 bases between. The CDR3 totals 17 residues. The DNA of the CDR3 is TGTGCCAGCAGCCAAGATCTTTTTGCAGGGTCCAATGAAAAACTGTTTTTT. It specifies CASSQDLFAGSNEKLFF.

At least ten counts were recorded for this clonotype. The V gene is TRBV12-3 or TRBV12-4, the J gene TRBJ2-5; tentative D call: TRBD1 (5 bases). The CDR3 totals 12 residues. The ends were cut back, 7 bases at V and 3 bases at J, with 9 bases in the middle. CDR3 in DNA: TGTGCCAGCACGTGGACAAAAGAGACCCAGTACTTC. Encoded protein: CASTWTKETQYF.

As to this clonotype: A clone one base away is much larger, so this may be a read error. The gene calls are TRBV5-5 and TRBJ1-2; a possible D gene is TRBD1 (5 bases). This CDR3 comprises 13 residues. The V end lost 2 bases, the J end lost 6 bases, and 11 bases lay between the germline ends. Per germline, CDR1 SGHKS and CDR2 YYEKEE (reference sequence). The CDR3 reads CASSFPTAHGYTF. Here the CDR3 DNA reads TGTGCCAGCAGCTTCCCGACAGCGCATGGCTACACCTTC.

This clonotype was detected many times. The chain joins TRBV6-5 to TRBJ2-2, with a tentative D call TRBD2 (6 bases). The germline V gene has CDR1 MNHEY and CDR2 SVGAGI. The CDR3 is 15 residues long. Trimming stripped 2 bases from V and 4 bases from J, with 11 bases between. The CDR3 region is CASSYGGMITGELFF. In nucleotides, the CDR3 is TGTGCCAGCAGTTACGGCGGGATGATCACCGGGGAGCTGTTTTTT.

This chain links TRBV6-4 with TRBJ2-1; D gene ambiguous. This CDR3 has 15 amino acids. Per the germline V gene, CDR1 is MRHNA and CDR2 is SNTAGT. V lost 3 bases to trimming and J lost 0 bases, with 9 bases between them. The CDR3 bases are TGTGCCAGCAGTGAAACTGCCCTCTCCTACAATGAGCAGTTCTTC. Its protein product is CASSETALSYNEQFF.

Many counts were recorded for this clonotype. The V gene is TRBV24-1, the J gene TRBJ2-3; 10 bases fit TRBD2. Losses at the gene ends were 3 bases for V and 2 bases for J; bases not matched to a gene: 4. The CDR3 runs 16 residues. Germline CDR1 reads KGHDR; CDR2 reads SFDVKD. The CDR3 DNA reads as TGTGCCACCAGTGATCGGCTAGCGGGGGACACAGATACGCAGTATTTT. It specifies CATSDRLAGDTDTQYF.

V and J are TRBV28 and TRBJ2-3; D possibly corresponds to TRBD2 (6 bases). Germline V CDR1 and CDR2: MDHEN, SYDVKM. This CDR3 contains 13 residues. Trimming took off 7 bases at V and 6 bases at J, with 14 bases between the two ends. The CDR3 nucleotides read TGTGCCAGCACCCTCCCGGGGAGGGATACGCAGTATTTT. This translates into CASTLPGRDTQYF.

This clonotype was seen at least ten times. This sequence joins TRBV5-1 and TRBJ2-1, with D unresolved. The length of the CDR3 is 16 residues. In germline, CDR1 is SGHRS, CDR2 YFSETQ. Trimming shortened V by 0 bases and J by 0 bases, and 10 bases separated the two germline ends. The CDR3, as DNA: TGCGCCAGCAGCTTGGCTCTGGGCTACTCCTACAATGAGCAGTTCTTC. It encodes CASSLALGYSYNEQFF.

The genes are TRBV7-2 and TRBJ2-3; a weak D match, TRBD2 (6 bases). The CDR3 covers 15 residues. Per the germline V gene, CDR1 is SGHTA and CDR2 is FQGNSA. The germline V and J ends were trimmed by 3 bases and 6 bases, with 16 bases remaining between them. The CDR3 DNA sequence: TGTGCCAGCAGCTTCCCTAGGGGCGGAGGGGATACGCAGTATTTT. Its translation: CASSFPRGGGDTQYF.

This chain uses TRBV6-1 with TRBJ2-5; TRBD2 aligns across 7 bases. CDR1 is MNHNS and CDR2 is SASEGT in the germline V gene. V was clipped by 8 bases and J by 8 bases; unmatched bases: 11. This CDR3 comprises 13 residues. The CDR3 sequence is CASWELATTTQYF. DNA of the CDR3: TGTGCCAGCTGGGAACTAGCGACCACAACCCAGTACTTC.

This clonotype has a handful of counts. J is TRBJ1-2 and V is TRBV10-1; D unclear. The V gene lost 4 bases and the J gene lost 8 bases, with 11 bases spanning the gap. Looked up from germline, CDR1 is WNHNN and CDR2 is SYGVQD (reference sequence). This CDR3 spans 12 amino acids. CDR3 nucleotides: TGCGCCAGCAGTGCCGATAATCGCGGCTACACCTTC. It codes for CASSADNRGYTF.

CDR3 in amino acids: CASRLAGPNPETQYF. In DNA, the CDR3 is TGTGCCAGCCGATTGGCTGGGCCCAACCCAGAGACCCAGTACTTC. The V and J genes are TRBV2 and TRBJ2-5; no definite D call. V gave up 8 bases and J gave up 4 bases, with 20 bases separating them. The CDR3 spans 15 residues. CDR1 SNHLY and CDR2 FYNNEI come from the germline V gene.

This clonotype was counted many times. The V gene is TRBV6-5, the J gene TRBJ1-1; D is unresolved. CDR3 length equals 11 residues. Trimming took off 7 bases at V and 4 bases at J, with 7 bases between the two ends. Germline loops: CDR1 MNHEY, CDR2 SVGAGI. The DNA for the CDR3 is TGTGCCAGCATTAAATCCACTGAAGCTTTCTTT. Its protein is CASIKSTEAFF.

This clonotype occurred a few times. The chain joins TRBV5-1 to TRBJ2-1, with 7 bases aligning to TRBD2. The V gene's germline CDR1 is SGHRS and CDR2 YFSETQ. With 0 bases clipped from V and 3 bases from J, the junction kept 3 bases outside the gene matches. This CDR3 contains 15 residues. The CDR3 DNA is TGCGCCAGCAGCTTGGGCGGGGGAGACTACAATGAGCAGTTCTTC. Its translation is CASSLGGGDYNEQFF.

This clonotype was picked up a small number of times. The chain links TRBV29-1 to TRBJ2-7; D is tentatively TRBD1 or TRBD2 (6 bases each). Deletions cut 3 bases from V and 3 bases from J, with 12 bases between. Germline V CDR1 and CDR2: SQVTM, ANQGSEA. This CDR3 has 13 residues. Here the CDR3 DNA reads TGCAGCGTTGATTGGGGGGCGGACTACGAGCAGTACTTC. Translated: CSVDWGADYEQYF.

This chain joins TRBV6-1 and TRBJ2-7; D might be TRBD2 (7 bases). V was clipped by 8 bases and J by 7 bases, with 24 bases between them. There are 15 residues in the CDR3. Germline V gene lookup returns CDR1 MNHNS and CDR2 SASEGT. In DNA, the CDR3 is TGTGCCAGCGAAGCGCGGGGTGGGGGGGCGCTTGAGCAGTACTTC. Residues: CASEARGGGALEQYF.

The V gene is TRBV27, the J gene TRBJ1-2; possible D gene TRBD1, 5 bases. Trimming took off 4 bases at V and 1 base at J, with 13 bases between the two ends. There are 15 residues in the CDR3. Per the germline V gene, CDR1 is MNHEY and CDR2 is SMNVEV (reference sequence). CDR3 loop: CASSSGGGLNYGYTF. The CDR3 region has the DNA TGTGCCAGCAGTTCTGGGGGGGGTCTTAACTATGGCTACACCTTC.

This clonotype showed up just a few times. The chain links TRBV2 to TRBJ2-2; the D is unclear. The ends were cut back, 6 bases at V and 3 bases at J, with 2 bases in the middle. The CDR3 spans 11 residues. Germline CDR1 SNHLY, CDR2 FYNNEI. CDR3 nucleotides: TGTGCCAGCAGATACACCGGGGAGCTGTTTTTT. Translated, it gives CASRYTGELFF.

This clonotype was seen ten or more times. V and J are TRBV4-1 and TRBJ2-3; D unresolved. The CDR3 contains 14 residues. The V and J ends lost 3 bases and 6 bases respectively, with 13 bases between them. Germline loops: CDR1 MGHRA, CDR2 YSYEKL. The CDR3, as DNA: TGCGCCAGCAGCCAGCCAACAAGTGGGGATACGCAGTATTTT. It encodes CASSQPTSGDTQYF.

This chain links TRBV3-1 with TRBJ2-7; D is perhaps TRBD1 (6 bases). There are 15 residues in the CDR3. V lost 1 base and J lost 5, with 15 bases in between. CDR1 and CDR2 (germline): LGHDT, YNNKEL (reference sequence). Here the CDR3 DNA reads TGTGCCAGCAGCCAAGCCACAGGGAAGTCCCACGAGCAGTACTTC. It encodes CASSQATGKSHEQYF.

This clonotype was found a few times. The chain is built from TRBV29-1 and TRBJ1-2; D call uncertain. Germline loops: CDR1 SQVTM, CDR2 ANQGSEA. The CDR3 runs 14 residues. Trimming left V 6 bases short and J 2 bases short, with 16 bases between. In DNA, the CDR3 is TGCAGCGTGGAGAGAGGGAGTGCCAACTATGGCTACACCTTC. It yields the protein CSVERGSANYGYTF.

This clonotype has more than one count but fewer than ten. The chain carries TRBV2 and TRBJ2-1; TRBD2 matches 11 bases. Germline V gene sequence: CDR1 SNHLY, CDR2 FYNNEI. Trimming took 7 bases from V and 7 from J; bases not matched to a gene: 6. CDR3 length: 14 amino acids. The CDR3 protein is CASKELAGANEQFF. The CDR3, as DNA: TGTGCCAGCAAGGAACTAGCGGGAGCGAATGAGCAGTTCTTC.

The sample holds many counts of this clonotype. This rearrangement joins TRBV3-1 to TRBJ1-4; no clear D gene. Trimming shortened V by 6 bases and J by 2 bases, and 7 bases separated the two germline ends. CDR1 and CDR2 (germline): LGHDT, YNNKEL (reference sequence). The CDR3 spans 13 residues. The CDR3 loop is CASSRATNEKLFF. The CDR3 DNA sequence: TGTGCCAGCAGTCGGGCGACTAATGAAAAACTGTTTTTT.

In its sample, this clonotype was seen many times. CDR3 sequence (DNA): TGTGCCAGCAGCTTGGTGGCTAGCGGGAGGGCCTTGTACAATGAGCAGTTCTTC. Amino acid sequence: CASSLVASGRALYNEQFF. The chain couples TRBV5-6 to TRBJ2-1; 12 nucleotides agree with TRBD2. The CDR3 extends over 18 amino acids. Germline CDR1 is SGHDT and CDR2 is YYEEEE. J gave up 4 bases and V 0 bases, and 8 bases lay outside the gene matches.

The sample holds many counts of this clonotype. J is TRBJ2-1 and V is TRBV29-1; D unresolved. There are 15 residues in the CDR3. The V end was cut by 0 bases, the J end by 1 base, with 10 bases between. CDR1 is SQVTM, CDR2 ANQGSEA, per germline. The CDR3 DNA follows: TGCAGCGTTGAAGATAACCCTCGGTCCTACAATGAGCAGTTCTTC. It codes for CSVEDNPRSYNEQFF.

This clonotype turned up a few times. This chain uses TRBV28 with TRBJ2-7; D is unclear. The ends were cut back, 3 bases at V and 5 bases at J, with 2 bases in the middle. From germline, CDR1 is MDHEN and CDR2 SYDVKM. This CDR3 has 10 residues. The CDR3 spells CASSFNEQYF. The CDR3 nucleotides are TGTGCCAGCAGTTTTAACGAGCAGTACTTC.

The gene calls are TRBV7-2 and TRBJ2-5; the D gene is possibly TRBD1 (6 bases). Trimming pared 7 bases from V and 4 bases from J, leaving 22 bases between. The CDR3 has 16 residues. CDR1 is SGHTA and CDR2 is FQGNSA in the germline V gene. This chain's CDR3 is CASTEPQGRVRETQYF. The CDR3 coding sequence is TGTGCCAGCACCGAACCACAGGGACGGGTTCGAGAGACCCAGTACTTC.